The T cell receptor beta chain under discussion was sequenced for a study of cytomegalovirus exposure and HLA in healthy donors. There are 14 residues in the CDR3. Germline values: CDR1 SNHLY, CDR2 FYNNEI. Unmatched junction bases numbered 6, after V lost 4 bases and J lost 4 bases. PCR amplification relied on 60 Vbeta primers (plus 13 Jbeta primers). Sequencing was performed with immunoSEQ multiplex PCR; in TCRdb, only in-frame clones are kept and a portion is missing. The sample lists 180,000 or so clones, about three quarters occurring once. The sequenced sample was PBMCs. The rearrangement joins TRBV2 to TRBJ1-1, with 7 bases aligning to TRBD1. This TCR was sampled from a man aged 18 to 30 in good health and CMV-seronegative. The DNA for the CDR3 is TGTGCCAGCAGTGGTTACAGGGGTGGCACTGAAGCTTTCTTT. This encodes CASSGYRGGTEAFF.